This T cell receptor (beta chain) was sequenced in a study of blood T cell repertoires in COVID-19 (TCRdb year 2020). Background on the whole study: Samples covering the acute and convalescent phases of COVID-19 were provided by collaborators in the United States, Italy and Spain. The material from the prospective study consisted of cDNA or gDNA derived from T cells, B-cell-depleted T cells, or PBMCs. The dataset comprised deeply sampled blood TCRbeta repertoires from subjects exposed to, actively infected with, or recovered from COVID-19. The repertoires were released in a freely available public database intended as a resource for research on the immune response to SARS-CoV-2. The samples were drawn from two sources: the first 160 participants of the ongoing ImmuneRACE study, and approximately 1,300 subjects contributed by 6 global collaborators. Sample metadata almost always included a de-identified subject ID, COVID-19 status, age in years and sex. Where available, HLA class I and class II types were obtained from metadata supplied by the sample provider rather than from assay-based typing. Results and caveats for the whole study, not just this receptor: The quantity of clinical and demographic metadata differed by source and by participant and was supplied without curation.

As to this clone: Its target antigen remains unknown. Per-base quality was not reported, and no clone a single base away is much larger than it.

The immunoSEQ Assay, a bias-controlled multiplex PCR, was used to amplify TCRbeta CDR3 regions from genomic DNA. The original pipeline was this. The number of nucleated cells in each sample was estimated from the amplification of reference gene primers within the assay. Sequence reads were collapsed and filtered to measure the absolute abundance of every unique TCRbeta CDR3 rearrangement. For each sample, productive Simpson clonality was calculated as the square root of Simpson's diversity index across productive rearrangements. Not all clones reach the TCRdb copy of this immuneACCESS table, which keeps in-frame sequences only. Checked studies attribute under half of the gap to unresolved V genes and leave the rest unexplained. For V, J and clone size, that table is used; D and trimming come from the DNA. This sample lists more than 150,000 clones; 84% were detected once. The top ten constitute 6.5% to 8.5% of the sample.

Each collaborating institution followed its own protocols to collect whole blood in K2EDTA tubes. For TCRbeta analysis, collaborator samples were shipped as frozen whole blood, as isolated PBMCs, or as DNA extracted from either sample type. Input material: peripheral blood. The receptor comes from a human donor in a cohort sampled during active COVID-19.

The sequence in DNA is TGTGCCAGCAGTGACCTTTCCTATGGCTACACCTTC. This gives the protein CASSDLSYGYTF. The chain is assembled from TRBV25-1 and TRBJ1-2, with no reliable assignment of the D segment. The CDR3 goes from the cysteine to the phenylalanine over 12 residues. The kept DNA is CDR3 alone, 36 bases in frame from the first base. The germline V gene gives CDR1 as MGHDK and CDR2 as SYGVNS. Between the V and J ends, shortened by 3 bases and 4 bases respectively, the junction contains 6 bases.